This TCR beta chain stems from a study of OX40 agonist ivuxolimab in advanced cancers. As for the study in general: As their treatment, patients were administered ivuxolimab, an agonistic anti-OX40 (CD134) antibody. Across the patients, intravenous ivuxolimab was delivered every 2 weeks at 0.01 to 10 mg/kg.

A few counts support this clone. TCRdb's copy holds only in-frame clones and misses some; the assay was immunoSEQ multiplex PCR. This sample has around 50,000 clones, with approximately 90% found just once. The CDR3 contains 18 residues. The V gene's germline CDR1 is SGDLS and CDR2 YYNGEE. The ends were cut back, 0 bases at V and 0 bases at J, with 17 bases in the middle. The specimen was CD4+ or CD8+ T cells sorted from blood, collected in a trial of the OX40 agonist ivuxolimab. This sequence originates from an adult with an advanced solid tumor such as melanoma, head and neck, liver or kidney cancer. The rearrangement links TRBV9 to TRBJ2-3; no definite D call. In DNA, the CDR3 is TGTGCCAGCAGCGTAGATATCCGGGCAACAGCTAGCACAGATACGCAGTATTTT. This sequence encodes CASSVDIRATASTDTQYF.